This is a list of T cell receptor beta chains from one sample in a study of T-cell reconstitution after alpha-beta-depleted transplantation in children. Each CDR3 protein is one row after TCRdb ran MiXCR on the PCR reads. The profile shows roughly 500,000 distinct CDR3 sequences, around 12% of them singletons. The specimen comprised PBMCs from the stem cell graft donor, sampled from the stem cell graft. These receptors all stem from a human donor who donated a stem cell graft to a child with combined immunodeficiency. The CDR3 runs from the conserved cysteine through the conserved F or W. D genes are given only for firm matches. The size field is filled for only some rows; it gives once, few, many or a size class.

TRBJ2-5 - - TRBV12-3/TRBV12-4 CASSPNRVHETQYF TGTGCCAGCAGTCCAAACAGGGTCCACGAGACCCAGTACTTC
TRBJ2-2 - TRBD2 TRBV6-5 CASSSSGATTGELFF TGTGCCAGCAGTTCCAGCGGGGCTACCACCGGGGAGCTGTTTTTT
TRBJ1-3 many - TRBV12-3/TRBV12-4 CASSLTANSGNTIYF TGTGCCAGCAGTTTGACAGCGAACTCTGGAAACACCATATATTTT
TRBJ2-1 - - TRBV2 CASSPRITSNELFF TGTGCCAGCAGTCCTAGGATTACGAGCAATGAGCTGTTCTTC
TRBJ2-1 - - TRBV6-5 CASSPRYYLGTNYNEQFF TGTGCCAGCAGTCCTCGATATTACCTTGGGACAAATTACAATGAGCAGTTCTTC
TRBJ1-5 - - TRBV15 CATSRGAVDGLNQPQHF TGTGCCACCAGCAGAGGTGCAGTGGACGGGCTCAATCAGCCCCAGCATTTT
TRBJ1-6 - - TRBV5-1 CASSLGPSRSYNSPLHF TGCGCCAGCAGCTTGGGCCCCTCCCGATCCTATAATTCACCCCTCCACTTT
TRBJ2-2 few - TRBV2 CAIEGTGELFF TGTGCCATCGAGGGGACCGGGGAGCTGTTTTTT
TRBJ2-1 many TRBD2 TRBV29-1 CSVEGVLAGGPDEQFF TGCAGCGTTGAGGGGGTACTAGCGGGAGGGCCGGATGAGCAGTTCTTC
TRBJ2-5 few - TRBV7-2 CASGRQTGETQYF TGTGCCAGCGGGAGGCAGACGGGGGAGACCCAGTACTTC
TRBJ2-6 - - TRBV12-3/TRBV12-4 CASSFSRPAFSGANVLTF TGTGCCAGCAGTTTCTCCAGACCGGCGTTCTCTGGGGCCAACGTCCTGACTTTC
TRBJ2-5 many - TRBV10-3 CAISGGETQYF TGTGCCATCAGTGGTGGGGAGACCCAGTACTTC
TRBJ1-4 - - TRBV5-1 CASRSLRENEKLFF TGCGCCAGTAGGAGCCTCAGGGAGAATGAAAAACTGTTTTTT
TRBJ2-1 - - TRBV7-3 CANREAYNEQFF TGTGCCAACAGGGAGGCCTACAATGAGCAGTTCTTC
TRBJ1-1 - - TRBV5-1 CASSWEGSGTEAFF TGCGCCAGCAGCTGGGAGGGGTCGGGCACTGAAGCTTTCTTT
TRBJ2-2 - - TRBV5-1 CASSFKPNTGELFF TGCGCCAGCAGCTTTAAACCGAACACCGGGGAGCTGTTTTTT
TRBJ2-3 few TRBD2 TRBV9 CASSVAGALDTQYF TGTGCCAGCAGCGTGGCGGGAGCCCTAGATACGCAGTATTTT
TRBJ1-4 - - TRBV7-2 CASSRRQIATNEKLFF TGTGCCAGCAGCCGAAGACAGATCGCAACTAATGAAAAACTGTTTTTT
TRBJ1-5 many - TRBV5-5 CASSVRDSNQPQHF TGTGCCAGCAGCGTCCGGGACAGCAATCAGCCCCAGCATTTT
TRBJ1-3 - TRBD1 TRBV2 CASITTGTGNTIYF TGTGCCAGCATAACGACAGGGACTGGAAACACCATATATTTT
TRBJ1-1 few TRBD1 TRBV12-3/TRBV12-4 CASSRGDRGWTEAFF TGTGCCAGCAGCCGAGGGGACAGGGGGTGGACTGAAGCTTTCTTT
TRBJ2-3 - - TRBV15 CATSSSQGYTDRQYF TGTGCCACCAGCTCCTCACAGGGATACACAGATAGGCAGTATTTT
TRBJ2-3 - TRBD1 TRBV7-2 CASSSPRQGDTQYF TGTGCCAGCAGCAGCCCAAGACAGGGTGATACGCAGTATTTT
TRBJ2-3 many - TRBV20-1 CSATGRGTDTQYF TGCAGTGCTACAGGGCGAGGCACAGATACGCAGTATTTT
TRBJ1-3 - - TRBV7-2 CASSPQSGSGNTIYF TGTGCCAGCAGCCCGCAGAGCGGCTCTGGAAACACCATATATTTT
TRBJ1-3 - TRBD1 TRBV29-1 CSVVQGVRNTIYF TGCAGCGTTGTGCAGGGGGTTCGAAACACCATATATTTT
TRBJ2-1 few TRBD2 TRBV7-9 CASSGTSSTYNEQFF TGTGCCAGCAGCGGGACTAGTAGCACCTACAATGAGCAGTTCTTC
TRBJ1-1 - - TRBV20-1 CSARGRINTEAFF TGCAGTGCTAGAGGACGGATTAACACTGAAGCTTTCTTT
TRBJ2-2 - TRBD1 TRBV7-2 CASTPGQGVITGELFF TGTGCCAGCACCCCGGGACAGGGGGTAATTACCGGGGAGCTGTTTTTT
TRBJ2-1 - TRBD1 TRBV20-1 CSARGQGAYNEQFF TGCAGTGCTAGGGGACAGGGGGCCTACAATGAGCAGTTCTTC
TRBJ2-7 few - TRBV3-1 CASSQFDPGGYEQYF TGTGCCAGCAGCCAGTTCGACCCTGGGGGCTACGAGCAGTACTTC
TRBJ2-3 many - TRBV12-3/TRBV12-4 CASTQVASSADTQYF TGTGCCAGCACCCAGGTAGCCTCCTCGGCAGATACGCAGTATTTT
TRBJ2-1 few - TRBV6-4 CASSEGGGDWNEQFF TGTGCCAGCAGTGAAGGAGGGGGCGATTGGAATGAGCAGTTCTTC
TRBJ2-3 - - TRBV10-3 CAISERDGGKADTQYF TGTGCCATCAGTGAGCGGGACGGCGGTAAGGCAGATACGCAGTATTTT
TRBJ1-3 - - TRBV6-2/TRBV6-3 CASREVRLVLGNTIYF TGTGCCAGCAGAGAGGTCCGGCTGGTACTCGGAAACACCATATATTTT
TRBJ1-5 few - TRBV30 CAWKAAGDQPQHF TGTGCCTGGAAGGCGGCAGGGGATCAGCCCCAGCATTTT
TRBJ2-4 few TRBD2 TRBV11-2 CASSVSGSIAKNIQYF TGTGCCAGCAGCGTTAGCGGGAGTATAGCCAAAAACATTCAGTACTTC
TRBJ1-5 few - TRBV11-2 CASSLSDAVRGNQPQHF TGTGCCAGCAGCCTCTCCGATGCGGTCCGTGGCAATCAGCCCCAGCATTTT
TRBJ2-7 few - TRBV20-1 CSARVPGPSTEQYF TGCAGTGCTAGAGTCCCCGGGCCCAGCACAGAGCAGTACTTC
TRBJ1-2 many - TRBV28 CASTKGRNYGYTF TGTGCCAGCACCAAAGGACGGAACTATGGCTACACCTTC
TRBJ2-7 - TRBD2 TRBV6-2/TRBV6-3 CASSSPQGTSGGGYEQYF TGTGCCAGCAGTTCCCCACAGGGAACTAGCGGGGGAGGTTACGAGCAGTACTTC
TRBJ2-1 - - TRBV3-1 CASSPRQADIYNEQFF TGTGCCAGCAGCCCCCGACAGGCCGATATTTACAATGAGCAGTTCTTC